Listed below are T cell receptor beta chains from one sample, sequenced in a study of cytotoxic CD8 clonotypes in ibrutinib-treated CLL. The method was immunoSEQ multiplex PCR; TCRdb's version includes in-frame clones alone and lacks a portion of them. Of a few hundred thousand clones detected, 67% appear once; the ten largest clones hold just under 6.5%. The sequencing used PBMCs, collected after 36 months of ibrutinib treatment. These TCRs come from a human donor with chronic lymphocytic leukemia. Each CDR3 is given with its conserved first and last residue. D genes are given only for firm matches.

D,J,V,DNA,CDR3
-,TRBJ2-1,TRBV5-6,TGTGCCAGCAGCTTGTGGTCAGCGACTCACAATGAGCAGTTCTTC,CASSLWSATHNEQFF
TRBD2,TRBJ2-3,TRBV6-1,TGTGCCAGCAGTGATTTGGGACTAGCGTCCACAGATACGCAGTATTTT,CASSDLGLASTDTQYF
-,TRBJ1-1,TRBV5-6,TGTGCCAGCTTACAGGATGGGAACACTGAAGCTTTCTTT,CASLQDGNTEAFF
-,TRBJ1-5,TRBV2,TGTGCCAGCAGTGAACTGGTTGTGGGGCCCCAGCATTTT,CASSELVVGPQHF
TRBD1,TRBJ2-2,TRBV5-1,TGCGCCAGCAGCTGGGACAGGGCAAGGCTGTTTTTT,CASSWDRARLFF
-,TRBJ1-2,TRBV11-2,TGTGCCAGCAGCTTAGGACGGGATTTCTATGGCTACACCTTC,CASSLGRDFYGYTF
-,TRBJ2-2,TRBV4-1,TGCGCCAGCAGCCAGTCGGCGAACACCGGGGAGCTGTTTTTT,CASSQSANTGELFF
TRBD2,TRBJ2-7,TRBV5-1,TGCGCCAGCAGCTGGGGACTAGCGGGAGACGAGCAGTACTTC,CASSWGLAGDEQYF
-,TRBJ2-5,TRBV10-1,TGCGCCAGCAGTCTCATGATGGCCCCTGGCTACCAAGAGACCCAGTACTTC,CASSLMMAPGYQETQYF
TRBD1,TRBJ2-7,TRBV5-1,TGCGCCAGCAGCTTGACCCGACAGGGGAGCGACGAGCAGTACTTC,CASSLTRQGSDEQYF